This T cell receptor (beta chain) was retrieved from a study of blood T cell repertoires in COVID-19. Assay used: immunoSEQ multiplex PCR; TCRdb lists only in-frame clones, some missing. The table has about 200,000 clones, 88% seen once. This CDR3 spans 15 amino acids. Germline-derived CDR1 and CDR2 are MNHEY and SVGAGI. The trim removed 6 bases at V and 6 bases at J, leaving 13 bases unmatched. The sequence came from a man aged 35-49 years with acute or convalescent COVID-19. The V call is TRBV6-5, the J call TRBJ2-7; 8 bases are a match to TRBD2. Sequencing used peripheral blood. The CDR3 loop is CASRNPGRGRGEQYF. The CDR3 coding sequence is TGTGCCAGCAGGAACCCCGGGAGGGGTAGGGGCGAGCAGTACTTC.